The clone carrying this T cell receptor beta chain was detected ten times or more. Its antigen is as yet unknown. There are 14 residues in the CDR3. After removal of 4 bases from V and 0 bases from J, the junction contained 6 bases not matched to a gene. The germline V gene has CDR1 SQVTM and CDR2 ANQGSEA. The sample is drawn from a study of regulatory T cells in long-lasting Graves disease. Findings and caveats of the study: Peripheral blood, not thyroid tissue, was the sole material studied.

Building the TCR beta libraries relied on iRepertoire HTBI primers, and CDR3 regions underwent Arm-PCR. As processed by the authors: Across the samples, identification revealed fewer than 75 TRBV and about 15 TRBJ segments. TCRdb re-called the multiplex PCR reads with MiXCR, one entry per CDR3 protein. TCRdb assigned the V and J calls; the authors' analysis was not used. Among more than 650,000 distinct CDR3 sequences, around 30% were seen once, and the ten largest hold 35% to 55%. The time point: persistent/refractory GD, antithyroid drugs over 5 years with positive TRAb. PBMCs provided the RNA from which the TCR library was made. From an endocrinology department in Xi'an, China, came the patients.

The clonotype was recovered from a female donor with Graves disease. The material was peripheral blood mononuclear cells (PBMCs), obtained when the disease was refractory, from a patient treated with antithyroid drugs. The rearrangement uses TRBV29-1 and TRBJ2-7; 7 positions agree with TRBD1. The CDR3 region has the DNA TGCAGCGTTGGGACAGGAGTGGGCTCCTACGAGCAGTACTTC. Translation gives CSVGTGVGSYEQYF.